This T cell receptor beta chain was captured in a study of cytomegalovirus exposure and HLA in healthy donors. Amplification used 60 Vbeta primers and 13 Jbeta primers. Sequencing was performed with immunoSEQ multiplex PCR; in TCRdb, only in-frame clones are kept and a portion is missing. This table has some 270,000 clones, around 90% appearing once. This clone was observed a handful of times. The TCR was taken from a girl aged 2 to 10 in good health and CMV-seronegative. Input material: PBMCs.

The CDR3 DNA follows: TGCGCCAGCAGCCGTACAGGACAGGGGGCGAACACTGAAGCTTTCTTT. Translating gives CASSRTGQGANTEAFF. The chain employs TRBV4-1 and TRBJ1-1, with TRBD1 matching over 11 bases. The V gene's germline CDR1 is MGHRA and CDR2 YSYEKL. The ends lost 4 bases at V and 1 base at J; junction bases unmatched: 5. The CDR3 sequence is 16 residues long.